Reported below is one T cell receptor (beta chain). These data belong to a study of T cells after yellow fever vaccination. Germline-derived CDR1 and CDR2 are DFQATT and SNEGSKA (reference sequence). Trimming took 0 bases from V and 4 from J, leaving 10 bases between them. The CDR3 extends over 14 amino acids. Production of TCR cDNA was by 5'RACE template switching, which also added a universal primer site and UMIs. TCRdb reprocessed the 5' RACE reads via MiXCR and lists one record per CDR3 protein. The sample includes about 320,000 distinct CDR3 sequences, approximately 11% of them seen just once. The rearrangement joins TRBV20-1 to TRBJ1-5, with D maybe TRBD1 (6 bases). The source was CD4+ T cells sorted from PBMCs, collected 45 days after the yellow fever booster vaccination. This TCR came from a man between 18 and 35 years old who received the YFV17D yellow fever vaccine. CDR3 DNA sequence: TGCAGTGCTAGAGACGGGACACATAATCAGCCCCAGCATTTT. Protein: CSARDGTHNQPQHF.